This T cell receptor beta chain was observed in a study of T cell responses to AZD1222 COVID-19 vaccine. J gave up 1 base and V 6 bases, and 4 bases lay outside the gene matches. The germline V gene has CDR1 MNHEY and CDR2 SVGEGT. The CDR3 runs to 14 residues. On this clone: Its antigen remains unknown.

Clones were sequenced by immunoSEQ multiplex PCR, and TCRdb holds only the in-frame ones, with some missing. The table records 95,000 to 150,000 clones, approximately 88% of them present only once. Study findings and constraints: Close to half of spike-specific TCRs reportedly recognize unmutated variant regions. White British people made up most donors, females outnumbered males, and clonal diversity was possibly underestimated. The repertoires were collected only after the peak T cell response.

The sequencing used peripheral blood, collected on day 0 of AZD1222 vaccination. The chain uses TRBV6-2 or TRBV6-3 and TRBJ2-5, with 8 bases identical to TRBD2. This TCR was recovered from an adult in good health. DNA of the CDR3: TGTGCCAGCAGCGAACTAGCGGTCCAAGAGACCCAGTACTTC. Translated, it gives CASSELAVQETQYF.